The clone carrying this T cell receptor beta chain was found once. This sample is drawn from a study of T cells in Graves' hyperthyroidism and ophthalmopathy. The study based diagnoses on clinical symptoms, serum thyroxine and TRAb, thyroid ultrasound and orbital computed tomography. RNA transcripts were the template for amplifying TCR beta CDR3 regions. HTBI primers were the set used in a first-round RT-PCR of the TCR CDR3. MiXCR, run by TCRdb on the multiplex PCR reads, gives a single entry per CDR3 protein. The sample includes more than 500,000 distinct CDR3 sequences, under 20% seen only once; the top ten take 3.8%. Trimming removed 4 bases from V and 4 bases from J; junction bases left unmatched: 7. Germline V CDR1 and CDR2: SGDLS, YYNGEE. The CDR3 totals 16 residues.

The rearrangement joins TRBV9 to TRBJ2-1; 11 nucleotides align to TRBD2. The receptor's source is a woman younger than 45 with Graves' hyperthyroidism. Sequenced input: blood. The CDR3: CASSSTGTSGYNEQFF. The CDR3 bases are TGTGCCAGCAGCTCTACCGGGACTAGCGGTTACAATGAGCAGTTCTTC.